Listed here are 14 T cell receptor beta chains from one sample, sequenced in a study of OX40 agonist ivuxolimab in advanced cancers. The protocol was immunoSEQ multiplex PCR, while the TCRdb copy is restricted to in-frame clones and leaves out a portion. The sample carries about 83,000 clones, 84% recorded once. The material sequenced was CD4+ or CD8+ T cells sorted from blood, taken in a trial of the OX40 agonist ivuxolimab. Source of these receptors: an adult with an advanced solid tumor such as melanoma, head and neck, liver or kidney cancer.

The CDR3 sequence: CASNPAVGGDYEQYF. CDR3 nucleotides: TGCGCCAGCAACCCCGCGGTTGGGGGTGACTACGAGCAGTACTTC. The V gene is TRBV4-1, the J gene TRBJ2-7; tentatively, D is TRBD1 or TRBD2 (5 bases each). The CDR3 covers 15 residues. Trimming removed 7 bases at V and 3 bases at J, with 19 bases between. Germline lookup yields CDR1 MGHRA and CDR2 YSYEKL.

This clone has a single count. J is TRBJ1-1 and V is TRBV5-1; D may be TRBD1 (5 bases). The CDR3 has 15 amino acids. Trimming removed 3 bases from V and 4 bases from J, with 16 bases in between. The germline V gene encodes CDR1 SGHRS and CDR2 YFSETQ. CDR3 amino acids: CASSSTPGASTEAFF. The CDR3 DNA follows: TGCGCCAGCAGCTCAACTCCCGGGGCCAGCACTGAAGCTTTCTTT.

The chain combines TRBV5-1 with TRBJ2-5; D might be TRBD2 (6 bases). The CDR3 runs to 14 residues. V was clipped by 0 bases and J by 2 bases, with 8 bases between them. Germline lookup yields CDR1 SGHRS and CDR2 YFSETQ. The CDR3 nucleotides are TGCGCCAGCAGCTTGGGAGGGAGGCAAGAGACCCAGTACTTC. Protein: CASSLGGRQETQYF. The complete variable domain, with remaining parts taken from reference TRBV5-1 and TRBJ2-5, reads KAGVTQTPRYLIKTRGQQVTLSCSPISGHRSVSWYQQTPGQGLQFLFEYFSETQRNKGNFPGRFSGRQFSNSRSEMNVSTLELGDSALYLCASSLGGRQETQYFGPGTRLLVL.

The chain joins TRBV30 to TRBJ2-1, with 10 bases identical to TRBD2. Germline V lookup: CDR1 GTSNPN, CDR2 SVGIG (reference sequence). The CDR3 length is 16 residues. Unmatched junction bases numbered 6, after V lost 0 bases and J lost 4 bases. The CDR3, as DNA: TGTGCCTGGAGTGTGCATAGCGGGGGGAGATACAATGAGCAGTTCTTC. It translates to CAWSVHSGGRYNEQFF.

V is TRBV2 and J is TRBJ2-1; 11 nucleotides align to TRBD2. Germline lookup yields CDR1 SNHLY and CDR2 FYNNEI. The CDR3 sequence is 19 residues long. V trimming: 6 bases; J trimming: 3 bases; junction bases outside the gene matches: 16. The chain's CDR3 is CASRGGSEGLAVFYNEQFF. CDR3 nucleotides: TGTGCCAGCAGGGGTGGCAGCGAGGGACTAGCGGTCTTCTACAATGAGCAGTTCTTC.

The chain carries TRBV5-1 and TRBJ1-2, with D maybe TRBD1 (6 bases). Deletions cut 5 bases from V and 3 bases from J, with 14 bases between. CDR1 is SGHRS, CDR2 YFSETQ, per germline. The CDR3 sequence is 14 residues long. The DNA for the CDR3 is TGCGCCAGCAGTCCCGGACAGATAGACTATGGCTACACCTTC. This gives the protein CASSPGQIDYGYTF.

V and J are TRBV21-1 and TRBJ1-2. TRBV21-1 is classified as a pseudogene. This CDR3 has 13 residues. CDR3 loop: CASEAPPNYGYTF. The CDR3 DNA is TGTGCCAGCGAAGCCCCCCCTAACTATGGCTACACCTTC.

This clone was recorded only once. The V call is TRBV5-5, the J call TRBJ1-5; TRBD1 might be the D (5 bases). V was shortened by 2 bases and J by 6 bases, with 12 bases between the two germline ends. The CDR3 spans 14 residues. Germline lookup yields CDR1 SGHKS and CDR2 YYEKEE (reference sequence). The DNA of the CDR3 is TGTGCCAGCAGCTTCCAAGGGGCCGGTCAGCCCCAGCATTTT. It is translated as CASSFQGAGQPQHF.

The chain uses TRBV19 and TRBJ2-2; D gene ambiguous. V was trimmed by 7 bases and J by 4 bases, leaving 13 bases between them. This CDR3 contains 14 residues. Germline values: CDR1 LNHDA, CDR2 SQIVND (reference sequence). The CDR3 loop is CASNRLAPTGELFF. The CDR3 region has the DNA TGTGCCAGTAACCGACTGGCACCCACCGGGGAGCTGTTTTTT.

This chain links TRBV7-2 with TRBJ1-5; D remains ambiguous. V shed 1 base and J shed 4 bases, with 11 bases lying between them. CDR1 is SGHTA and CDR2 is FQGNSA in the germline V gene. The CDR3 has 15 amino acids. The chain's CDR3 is CASSLGGQPNQPQHF. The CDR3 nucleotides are TGTGCCAGCAGCTTAGGGGGTCAGCCAAATCAGCCCCAGCATTTT.

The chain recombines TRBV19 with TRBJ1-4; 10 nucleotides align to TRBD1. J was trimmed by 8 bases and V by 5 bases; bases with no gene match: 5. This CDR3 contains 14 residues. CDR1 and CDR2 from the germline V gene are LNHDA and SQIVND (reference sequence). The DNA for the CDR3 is TGTGCCAGTAGTGTGACAGGGGGCCGAGAAAAACTGTTTTTT. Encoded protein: CASSVTGGREKLFF.

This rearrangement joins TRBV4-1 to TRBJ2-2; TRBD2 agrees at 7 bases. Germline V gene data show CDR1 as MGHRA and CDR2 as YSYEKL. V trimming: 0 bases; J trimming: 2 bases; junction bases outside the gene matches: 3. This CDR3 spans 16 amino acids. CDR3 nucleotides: TGCGCCAGCAGCCAAGAGGGGGGGACTAACACCGGGGAGCTGTTTTTT. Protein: CASSQEGGTNTGELFF.

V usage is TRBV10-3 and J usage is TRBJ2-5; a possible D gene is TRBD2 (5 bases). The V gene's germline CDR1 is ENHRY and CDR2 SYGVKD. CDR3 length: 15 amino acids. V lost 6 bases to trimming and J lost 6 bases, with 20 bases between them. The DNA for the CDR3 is TGTGCCATCAGGCCCGATACTAGAGAGGTACAGACCCAGTACTTC. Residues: CAIRPDTREVQTQYF.

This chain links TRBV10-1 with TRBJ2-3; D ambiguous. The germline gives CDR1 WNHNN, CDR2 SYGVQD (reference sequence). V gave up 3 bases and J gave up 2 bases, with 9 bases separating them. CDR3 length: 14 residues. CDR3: CASSEAKITDTQYF. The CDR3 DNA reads TGCGCCAGCAGTGAAGCCAAAATCACAGATACGCAGTATTTT.